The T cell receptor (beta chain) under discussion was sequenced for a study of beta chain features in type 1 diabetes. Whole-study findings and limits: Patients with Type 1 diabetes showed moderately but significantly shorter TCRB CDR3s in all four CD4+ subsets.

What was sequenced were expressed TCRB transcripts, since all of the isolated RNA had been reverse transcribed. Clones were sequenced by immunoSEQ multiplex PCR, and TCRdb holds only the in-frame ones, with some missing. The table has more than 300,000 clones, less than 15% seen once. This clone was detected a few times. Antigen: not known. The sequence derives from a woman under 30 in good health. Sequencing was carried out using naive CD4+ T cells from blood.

CDR3 amino acids: CASSLLSLAGVAKNIQYF. In DNA, the CDR3 is TGTGCCAGCAGCTTATTATCCTTAGCGGGAGTAGCCAAAAACATTCAGTACTTC. The V call is TRBV7-2, the J call TRBJ2-4; 9 bases map to TRBD2. Germline V CDR1 and CDR2: SGHTA, FQGNSA. J lost 0 bases, V lost 2 bases, and 8 bases had no gene match. The CDR3 extends over 18 amino acids.